The subject of this entry is one T cell receptor (beta chain). Sequencing used immunoSEQ multiplex PCR; TCRdb keeps in-frame clones, though not all of them. The sample includes about 2 million clones, 90% to 95% of them seen just once. This sample was taken from a study of shared clonotypes between healthy human individuals. Germline lookup yields CDR1 KGHSH and CDR2 LQKENI. The V gene lost 0 bases and the J gene lost 3 bases, with 14 bases spanning the gap. The CDR3 totals 17 residues. The V and J genes are TRBV18 and TRBJ2-2; D may be TRBD1 (6 bases). Material: naive CD4+ T cells sorted from blood. The subset: CD45RA+ positively selected. This receptor was taken from a young man in good health. CDR3 bases: TGTGCCAGCTCACCACCGGAAGGGGGTTTCGACACCGGGGAGCTGTTTTTT. The encoded protein is CASSPPEGGFDTGELFF.